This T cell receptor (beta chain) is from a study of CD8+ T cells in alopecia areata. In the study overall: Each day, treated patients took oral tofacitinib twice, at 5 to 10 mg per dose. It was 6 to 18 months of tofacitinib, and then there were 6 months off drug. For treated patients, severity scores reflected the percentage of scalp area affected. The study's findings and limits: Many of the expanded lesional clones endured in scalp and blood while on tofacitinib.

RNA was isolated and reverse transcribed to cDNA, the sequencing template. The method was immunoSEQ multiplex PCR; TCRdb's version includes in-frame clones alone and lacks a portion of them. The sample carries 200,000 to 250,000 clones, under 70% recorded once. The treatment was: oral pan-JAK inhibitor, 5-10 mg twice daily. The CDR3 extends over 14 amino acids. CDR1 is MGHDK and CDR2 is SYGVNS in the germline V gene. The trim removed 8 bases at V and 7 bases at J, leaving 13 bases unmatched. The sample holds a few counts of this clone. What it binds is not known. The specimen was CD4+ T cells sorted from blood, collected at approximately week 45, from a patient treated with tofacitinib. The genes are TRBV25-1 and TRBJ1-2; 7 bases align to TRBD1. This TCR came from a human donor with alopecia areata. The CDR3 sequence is CASGGRLGQVGYTF. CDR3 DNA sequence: TGTGCCAGCGGGGGCCGTTTAGGACAGGTTGGCTACACCTTC.